The sequence of this TCR beta chain was determined in a study of blood T cells in healthy people across ages. Whole-study context: Per two T cells, template switching captured roughly one barcoded beta molecule.

Germline CDR1 reads MNHEY; CDR2 reads SVGAGI. V shed 2 bases, J shed 4 bases, and the junction held 18 bases outside the gene matches. The CDR3 is made up of 21 amino acids. This clonotype came up a few times. Its antigen is not identified. Next came a second PCR, run for roughly 6 to 11 cycles, which used a sample-barcoded 5' primer along with a J-beta primer mix. MiXCR was run by TCRdb on the 5' RACE reads, yielding one entry per CDR3 protein. The repertoire holds over 950,000 distinct CDR3 sequences, with about 53% as singletons. Every participating donor contributed about 10 milliliters of peripheral blood through a draw. Every sample yielded at least 7 million isolated PBMCs. Study-level results: Unsorted PBMCs blocked a conclusive comparison of naive and antigen-experienced cells.

The chain employs TRBV6-5 and TRBJ2-3, with 13 bases fitting TRBD2. The receptor's source is a woman aged 55-75 years in good health. The sequenced material came from blood. The CDR3 DNA reads TGTGCCAGCAGTTACCCGCGGACTAGCGGGAGTATTTCCCCCCACCCAGATACGCAGTATTTT. Translated: CASSYPRTSGSISPHPDTQYF.